Below, 8 T cell receptor beta chains from the same sample are listed, as sequenced in a study of T cell responses to AZD1222 COVID-19 vaccine. Clones were read by immunoSEQ multiplex PCR, and TCRdb kept only the in-frame ones, dropping some. The profile covers 150,000 or so clones, with around nine tenths appearing a single time and approximately 1.5% taken by the ten largest. The sequenced sample was peripheral blood, obtained on day 0 of AZD1222 vaccination. The receptors were gathered from an adult in good health.

V is TRBV27 and J is TRBJ1-2; TRBD1 agrees at 8 bases. V lost 6 bases, J lost 7 bases, and 4 bases stayed unmatched. The CDR3 extends over 12 amino acids. Germline V CDR1 and CDR2: MNHEY, SMNVEV (reference sequence). This CDR3 reads CASSRGQGGYTF. The DNA of the CDR3 is TGTGCCAGCAGCAGGGGGCAGGGTGGCTACACCTTC.

The chain couples TRBV5-4 to TRBJ1-5; D is ambiguous. The CDR3 is 13 amino acids. Trimming took off 4 bases at V and 3 bases at J, with 8 bases between the two ends. Per germline, CDR1 SGHNT and CDR2 YYREEE (reference sequence). This chain's CDR3 is CASSLENNQPQHF. The CDR3 nucleotides read TGTGCCAGCAGCCTAGAGAACAATCAGCCCCAGCATTTT.

This chain links TRBV6-5 with TRBJ2-7; D unresolved. The V end was cut by 2 bases, the J end by 0 bases, with 8 bases between. CDR3 length: 14 amino acids. In germline, CDR1 is MNHEY, CDR2 SVGAGI. CDR3 nucleotide sequence: TGTGCCAGCAGTTACGAGGCTAGCTCCTACGAGCAGTACTTC. Translating gives CASSYEASSYEQYF.

This clone was detected once. The chain has TRBV27 and TRBJ1-2, with D possibly TRBD1 on 5 matching bases. V shed 0 bases and J shed 8 bases, with 13 bases lying between them. There are 14 residues in the CDR3. Germline assignment: CDR1 MNHEY and CDR2 SMNVEV (reference sequence). The CDR3 sequence: CASSLSVTVRGYTF. The CDR3 DNA sequence: TGTGCCAGCAGTTTATCGGTGACAGTCCGGGGCTACACCTTC.

CDR3: CASSPTGPNQPQHF. CDR3 DNA sequence: TGTGCCAGCAGCCCGACAGGCCCCAATCAGCCCCAGCATTTT. V gene TRBV5-6 combines with J gene TRBJ1-5; D perhaps matches TRBD1 (6 bases). Looked up from germline, CDR1 is SGHDT and CDR2 is YYEEEE. The CDR3 loop spans 14 amino acids. Trimming removed 4 bases at V and 3 bases at J, with 11 bases between.

This chain links TRBV7-9 with TRBJ1-2; 7 nucleotides agree with TRBD1. Per germline, CDR1 SEHNR and CDR2 FQNEAQ (reference sequence). This CDR3 is built from 19 residues. Unmatched junction bases numbered 18, after V lost 1 base and J lost 4 bases. CDR3 sequence: CASSLGGGALSRTGYGYTF. CDR3 nucleotides: TGTGCCAGCAGCTTAGGAGGGGGCGCATTAAGTCGTACCGGCTATGGCTACACCTTC. Full variable domain (outside the CDR3, taken from reference TRBV7-9 and TRBJ1-2): DTGVSQNPRHKITKRGQNVTFRCDPISEHNRLYWYRQTLGQGPEFLTYFQNEAQLEKSRLLSDRFSAERPKGSFSTLEIQRTEQGDSAMYLCASSLGGGALSRTGYGYTFGSGTRLTVV.

This clone is a singleton in its sample. This chain joins TRBV6-5 and TRBJ1-1; 9 bases are a match to TRBD1. The V and J ends lost 5 bases and 13 bases, in that order; junction bases with no gene match: 8. Germline V gene lookup returns CDR1 MNHEY and CDR2 SVGAGI. The CDR3 spans 12 residues. CDR3: CASSTTGGVGFF. CDR3 coding DNA: TGTGCCAGCAGTACCACAGGGGGCGTCGGTTTCTTT.

J is TRBJ2-3 and V is TRBV5-1; 8 bases match TRBD1. V shed 0 bases and J 1 base; nucleotides not matched to a gene: 4. The CDR3 runs to 16 residues. CDR1 and CDR2 from the germline V gene are SGHRS and YFSETQ. Here the CDR3 DNA reads TGCGCCAGCAGCTTGGCCAGGGGGCTAGGCACAGATACGCAGTATTTT. Encoded protein: CASSLARGLGTDTQYF.